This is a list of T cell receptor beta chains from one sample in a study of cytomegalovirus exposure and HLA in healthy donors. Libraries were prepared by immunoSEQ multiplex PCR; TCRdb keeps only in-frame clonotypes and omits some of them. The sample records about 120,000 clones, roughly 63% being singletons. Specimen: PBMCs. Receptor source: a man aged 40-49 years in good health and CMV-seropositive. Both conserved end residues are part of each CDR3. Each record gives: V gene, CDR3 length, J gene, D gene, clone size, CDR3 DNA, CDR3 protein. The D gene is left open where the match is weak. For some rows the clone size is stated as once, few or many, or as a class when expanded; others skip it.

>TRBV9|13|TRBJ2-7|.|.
TGTGCCAGCAGCGGGGGGCCCCTTGACGAGCAGTACTTC
CASSGGPLDEQYF
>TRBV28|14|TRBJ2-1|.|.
TGTGCCAGCAGGTTCCTCAGCTCCTACAATGAGCAGTTCTTC
CASRFLSSYNEQFF
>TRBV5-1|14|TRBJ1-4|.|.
TGCGCCAGCAGCACGGGGGAATTGAGTGAAAAACTGTTTTTT
CASSTGELSEKLFF
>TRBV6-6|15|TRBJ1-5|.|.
TGTGCCAGCAGTTACTCGATGACAGACAATCAGCCCCAGCATTTT
CASSYSMTDNQPQHF
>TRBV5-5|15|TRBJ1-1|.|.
TGTGCCAGCAGCTTGGCGCAGGGCCCCTACACTGAAGCTTTCTTT
CASSLAQGPYTEAFF
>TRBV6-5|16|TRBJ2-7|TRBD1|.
TGTGCCAGCAGTTTTAACCGGGACAGCCAAACCTACGAGCAGTACTTC
CASSFNRDSQTYEQYF
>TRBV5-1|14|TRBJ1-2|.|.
TGCGCCAGCAGCTTGGCTCAGGGCGACTATGGCTACACCTTC
CASSLAQGDYGYTF
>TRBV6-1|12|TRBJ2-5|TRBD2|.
TGTGCCAGCAGCGGGGGGAAGGAGACCCAGTACTTC
CASSGGKETQYF
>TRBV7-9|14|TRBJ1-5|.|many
TGTGCCAGCGCCCCGTGGGCCAGCAATCAGCCCCAGCATTTT
CASAPWASNQPQHF
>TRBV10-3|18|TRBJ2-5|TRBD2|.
TGTGCCATCAGTGATCCGGGACTAGCGGAGGGCCCGGCGGAGACCCAGTACTTC
CAISDPGLAEGPAETQYF
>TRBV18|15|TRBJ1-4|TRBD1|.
TGTGCCAGCTCACCAGAGGGACAGGGTGGAGAAAAACTGTTTTTT
CASSPEGQGGEKLFF
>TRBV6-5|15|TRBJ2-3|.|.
TGTGCCAGCAGGGAAACAGGGGGGGAAGTAGATACGCAGTATTTT
CASRETGGEVDTQYF
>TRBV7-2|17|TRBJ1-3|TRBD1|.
TGTGCCAGCAGCCCTACAGGGGGCCCATCCTCTGGAAACACCATATATTTT
CASSPTGGPSSGNTIYF
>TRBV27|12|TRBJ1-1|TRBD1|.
TGTGCCAGCAGCCCGCAGGGGGCCAGAGCTTTCTTT
CASSPQGARAFF
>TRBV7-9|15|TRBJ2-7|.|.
TGTGCCAGCAGCCATGCAGCGGACCTTTTCTACGAGCAGTACTTC
CASSHAADLFYEQYF
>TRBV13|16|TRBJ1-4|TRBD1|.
TGTGCCAGCAGCTCCGCCGGGACAGGGGATAATGAAAAGCTGTTTTTT
CASSSAGTGDNEKLFF
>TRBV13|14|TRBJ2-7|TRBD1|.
TGTGCCAGCAGCCCGCGGGACAGGGGTTACGAGCAGTACTTC
CASSPRDRGYEQYF